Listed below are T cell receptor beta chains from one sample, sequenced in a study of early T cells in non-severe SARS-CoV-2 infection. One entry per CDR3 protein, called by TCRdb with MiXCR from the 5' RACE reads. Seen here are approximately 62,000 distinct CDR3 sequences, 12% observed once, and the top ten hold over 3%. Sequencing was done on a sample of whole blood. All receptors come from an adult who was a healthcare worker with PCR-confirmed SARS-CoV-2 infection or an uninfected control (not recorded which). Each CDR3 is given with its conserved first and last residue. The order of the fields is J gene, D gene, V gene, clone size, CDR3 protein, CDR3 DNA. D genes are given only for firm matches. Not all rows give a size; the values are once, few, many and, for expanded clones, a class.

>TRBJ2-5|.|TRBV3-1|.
CASTKDSGETQYF
TGTGCCAGCACCAAGGACTCGGGGGAGACCCAGTACTTC
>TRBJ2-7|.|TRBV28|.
CASSLSLPFGEQYF
TGTGCCAGCAGCCTTTCCCTTCCTTTCGGGGAGCAGTACTTC
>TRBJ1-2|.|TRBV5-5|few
CASSPVVNYGYTF
TGTGCCAGCAGCCCTGTAGTCAACTATGGCTACACCTTC
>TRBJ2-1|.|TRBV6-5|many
CASSSFGETPSNEQFF
TGTGCCAGCAGTTCCTTCGGGGAAACCCCCTCCAATGAGCAGTTCTTC
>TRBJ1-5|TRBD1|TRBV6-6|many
CASSYPQGAGSNQPQHF
TGTGCCAGCAGTTACCCGCAGGGGGCAGGTAGCAATCAGCCCCAGCATTTT
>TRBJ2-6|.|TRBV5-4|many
CASSPGGRGLNGANVLTF
TGTGCCAGCAGCCCGGGGGGCAGGGGGCTGAATGGGGCCAACGTCCTGACTTTC
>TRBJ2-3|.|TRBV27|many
CASSPSNTDTQYF
TGTGCCAGCAGTCCTTCAAACACAGATACGCAGTATTTT
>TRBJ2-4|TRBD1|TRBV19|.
CASSVSGQSVANIQYF
TGTGCCAGTAGTGTATCGGGACAGTCGGTGGCGAACATTCAGTACTTC
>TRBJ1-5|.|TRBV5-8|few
CASSRWGGQPQHF
TGTGCCAGCAGCCGGTGGGGGGGACAACCCCAGCATTTT
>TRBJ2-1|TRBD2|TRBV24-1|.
CATSEPSGRSYNEQFF
TGTGCCACCAGTGAACCTAGCGGACGTTCCTACAATGAGCAGTTCTTC
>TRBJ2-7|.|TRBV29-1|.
CSGTGNGGSYEQYF
TGCAGCGGAACGGGGAATGGGGGTTCCTACGAGCAGTACTTC
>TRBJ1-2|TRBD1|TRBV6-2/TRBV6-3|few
CASSHGQAYGYTF
TGTGCCAGCAGTCATGGACAGGCCTATGGCTACACCTTC
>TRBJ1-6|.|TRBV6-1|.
CASSEGGSLNSPLHF
TGTGCCAGCAGTGAAGGGGGCAGTCTCAATTCACCCCTCCACTTT
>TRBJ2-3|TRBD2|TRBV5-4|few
CASSFLAGGSTDTQYF
TGTGCCAGCAGCTTTTTAGCGGGAGGAAGCACAGATACGCAGTATTTT
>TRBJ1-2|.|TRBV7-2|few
CASSDKRNYGYTF
TGTGCCAGCAGCGACAAGAGGAACTATGGCTACACCTTC
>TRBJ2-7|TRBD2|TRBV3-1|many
CASGGNSGTEQYF
TGTGCCAGCGGAGGGAATAGCGGGACCGAGCAGTACTTC
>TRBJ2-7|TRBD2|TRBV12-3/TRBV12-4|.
CASSPGTSGIYEQYF
TGTGCCAGCAGTCCCGGGACTAGCGGAATATACGAGCAGTACTTC
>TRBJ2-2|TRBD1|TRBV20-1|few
CSASGDRGTGELFF
TGCAGTGCTAGTGGGGACAGGGGTACCGGGGAGCTGTTTTTT
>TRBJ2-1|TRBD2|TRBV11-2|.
CASSSEGLAVNEQFF
TGTGCCAGCAGCTCCGAGGGACTAGCGGTCAATGAGCAGTTCTTC
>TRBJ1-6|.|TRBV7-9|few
CASSDIQDSPLHF
TGTGCCAGCAGCGATATTCAGGATTCACCCCTCCACTTT
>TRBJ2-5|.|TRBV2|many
CASRGGTAGETQYF
TGTGCCAGCCGGGGAGGAACCGCTGGGGAGACCCAGTACTTC
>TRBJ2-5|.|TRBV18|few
CASSPLSGTSETQYF
TGTGCCAGCTCACCCCTCAGTGGGACGTCGGAGACCCAGTACTTC
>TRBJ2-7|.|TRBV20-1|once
CSASRREQYF
TGCAGTGCTAGTAGGAGGGAGCAGTACTTC
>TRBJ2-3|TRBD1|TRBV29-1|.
CSVPGTGETSTDTQYF
TGCAGCGTTCCTGGGACAGGGGAAACAAGCACAGATACGCAGTATTTT